This T cell receptor (beta chain) was documented in a study of shared clonotypes between healthy human individuals. On the study more broadly: Plates per donor: three CD4 naive, three CD4 memory, two CD8 naive, one CD8 memory.

Each donor was a Caucasian adult residing in Nashville, Tennessee. With 7 bases clipped from V and 0 bases from J, the junction kept 18 bases outside the gene matches. This CDR3 region has 20 residues. Germline CDR1 and CDR2: SGHNT and YYREEE (reference sequence). Assay: immunoSEQ multiplex PCR; the TCRdb copy retains only in-frame clones and omits some. The sample lists millions of clones; over 85% were seen once. The sequencing sample was made of naive CD4+ T cells sorted from blood. Subset defined: CD45RA+ positively selected. The chain has TRBV5-4 and TRBJ2-1; TRBD2 matches 11 bases. The source is a man between 18 and 35 years old in good health. The CDR3 DNA is TGTGCCAGCGGGCGCCTAGCGGGAGGCCCCCAACCCCTCTCCTACAATGAGCAGTTCTTC. Protein product: CASGRLAGGPQPLSYNEQFF.